This T cell receptor (beta chain) stems from a study of a mutant IDH1 vaccine in newly diagnosed glioma. TCRdb's copy holds only in-frame clones and misses some; the assay was immunoSEQ multiplex PCR. Of 80,000 to 100,000 clones listed, roughly 87% are singletons. The time point was: baseline, week 1 (first vaccination visit). Treatment meaning: pre-vaccination baseline after standard-of-care therapy. The germline gives CDR1 SGHRS, CDR2 YFSETQ. The CDR3 has 13 amino acids. Trimming took 3 bases from V and 1 from J, leaving 7 bases between them. The genes are TRBV5-1 and TRBJ1-1, with D possibly matching TRBD1 (5 bases). The sequences come from PBMCs, collected from a glioma patient treated with radiotherapy, temozolomide or both. The receptor comes from a man aged 40-55 years with glioma. Some clones in this sample may be carry-over from other donors' samples. The chain's CDR3 is CASSSGQNTEAFF. CDR3 DNA sequence: TGCGCCAGCAGCTCAGGACAGAACACTGAAGCTTTCTTT.